This T cell receptor (beta chain) was recovered during a study of CD8+CD57+ T cells in acquired aplastic anemia. In the study overall: Healthy donor CD4+ cell samples had a mean of roughly 10 million reads.

The use of genomic DNA as template underpinned the TCR beta VDJ and CDR3 profiling. TCRdb called the reads again in MiXCR, with one record for every CDR3 protein. The table includes around 170,000 distinct CDR3 sequences, approximately 49% detected once. The sample holds many counts of this clonotype. V gave up 1 base and J gave up 4 bases; unmatched junction bases: 0. Germline CDR1 LGHNA, CDR2 YSLEER. There are 15 residues in the CDR3. The receptor was isolated from a human donor in good health. Sequenced: sorted CD4+, CD8+, or CD8+CD57+ T cells (not recorded which) from PBMCs. The rearrangement links TRBV4-3 to TRBJ2-7, with 14 bases fitting TRBD2. The DNA for the CDR3 is TGCGCCAGCAGCCAAGGGACTAGCGGGAGGTACGAGCAGTACTTC. Its protein product is CASSQGTSGRYEQYF.